The source of this T cell receptor beta chain is a study of PD-L1 blockade in urothelial cancer. Study-wide background: Across blood samples, T cells had a median count of 141,255.

Clones were sequenced by immunoSEQ multiplex PCR, and TCRdb holds only the in-frame ones, with some missing. The data hold about 82,000 clones, with around 90% observed a single time. The CDR3 covers 15 residues. Germline V lookup: CDR1 KGHSH, CDR2 LQKENI. The ends lost 2 bases at V and 2 bases at J; junction bases unmatched: 4. Whole-study findings and limits: Where pretreatment blood TCR clonality fell below the median, better survival was predicted.

Per patient, between 1 and 8 samples were collected at pretreatment and on-treatment time points. Regarding this clone: The target antigen is unknown.

J is TRBJ2-5 and V is TRBV18; 8 nucleotides match TRBD2. The sample consisted of PBMCs, taken around atezolizumab (anti-PD-L1) treatment. This clonotype was sampled from a woman aged 70 to 79 with urothelial cancer. The CDR3 DNA reads TGTGCCAGCTCACCAACAGCGGGAGTGCAAGAGACCCAGTACTTC. Its protein is CASSPTAGVQETQYF. Supplemented by reference TRBV18 and TRBJ2-5, the full variable domain reads NAGVMQNPRHLVRRRGQEARLRCSPMKGHSHVYWYRQLPEEGLKFMVYLQKENIIDESGMPKERFSAEFPKEGPSILRIQQVVRGDSAAYFCASSPTAGVQETQYFGPGTRLLVL.